This passage covers 14 T cell receptor beta chains from one sample sequenced in a study of T-cell reconstitution after alpha-beta-depleted transplantation in children. It was with unique molecular identifiers that the TCRbeta library was prepared. TCRdb independently ran MiXCR on the PCR reads; one entry per CDR3 protein. The sample has 420,000 or so distinct CDR3 sequences; about a tenth are singletons. Sequenced here: PBMCs from the stem cell graft donor, sampled from the stem cell graft. The receptor set was obtained from a human donor who donated a stem cell graft to a child with acute myeloid leukemia.

This clonotype has only a few counts. The rearrangement joins TRBV7-6 to TRBJ2-3, with TRBD1 matching over 7 bases. Germline V gene lookup returns CDR1 SGHVS and CDR2 FNYEAQ. The CDR3 contains 15 residues. After removal of 7 bases from V and 1 base from J, the junction contained 8 bases not matched to a gene. CDR3 nucleotide sequence: TGTGCCAGCACCCCTACAACAGGGGGCACAGATACGCAGTATTTT. This translates into CASTPTTGGTDTQYF.

This clonotype was observed many times. This chain links TRBV20-1 with TRBJ2-5; TRBD2 aligns across 13 bases. Per germline, CDR1 DFQATT and CDR2 SNEGSKA (reference sequence). This CDR3 spans 16 amino acids. The trim removed 3 bases at V and 6 bases at J, leaving 10 bases unmatched. The CDR3 sequence: CSASAITSGRAKTQYF. In DNA form, the CDR3 reads TGCAGTGCTAGCGCGATCACTAGCGGGAGGGCAAAGACCCAGTACTTC.

The chain is built from TRBV20-1 and TRBJ1-6; D unclear. The CDR3 is 11 amino acids. CDR1 is DFQATT and CDR2 is SNEGSKA in the germline V gene (reference sequence). Trimming pared 0 bases from V and 18 bases from J, leaving 12 bases between. CDR3 DNA: TGCAGTGCTAGAGATCGAATTGTATGCCACTTT. Translation gives CSARDRIVCHF.

This clonotype was detected ten times or more. This chain uses TRBV20-1 with TRBJ2-7; TRBD1 might be the D (6 bases). The V end was cut by 3 bases, the J end by 3 bases, with 18 bases between. The CDR3 runs 15 residues. Germline V gene sequence: CDR1 DFQATT, CDR2 SNEGSKA (reference sequence). The CDR3 protein is CSASGPWTADYEQYV. Here the CDR3 DNA reads TGCAGTGCTAGTGGTCCCTGGACAGCAGACTACGAGCAGTACGTC.

This clonotype was picked up many times. The chain employs TRBV7-2 and TRBJ2-7; TRBD1 might be the D (6 bases). This CDR3 is 13 amino acids long. The germline CDR1 and CDR2 sequences are SGHTA and FQGNSA. V shed 5 bases and J shed 1 base, with 9 bases lying between them. The CDR3: CASSRTASYEQYF. In nucleotides, the CDR3 is TGTGCCAGCAGCCGGACAGCATCCTACGAGCAGTACTTC.

This clonotype came up a few times. The chain carries TRBV20-1 and TRBJ1-5; 7 positions match TRBD1. Germline trimming cut 3 bases from V and 3 bases from J; bases unmatched to any gene: 5. The CDR3 is 14 amino acids. Germline CDR1 reads DFQATT; CDR2 reads SNEGSKA (reference sequence). CDR3 in DNA: TGCAGTGCTAGTCCCAGGGGGAACAATCAGCCCCAGCATTTT. Residues: CSASPRGNNQPQHF.

The sample holds many counts of this clonotype. The chain is built from TRBV4-2 and TRBJ2-7; TRBD1 or TRBD2 may be the D gene (5 bases each). CDR1 is LGHNA, CDR2 YNFKEQ, per germline. The V end lost 1 base, the J end lost 7 bases, and 17 bases lay between the germline ends. The CDR3 is 15 residues long. Here the CDR3 reads CASSQAGTTKGEQYF. CDR3 bases: TGTGCCAGCAGCCAAGCCGGGACCACCAAGGGGGAGCAGTACTTC.

This clonotype was recorded only once. J is TRBJ2-7 and V is TRBV6-2 or TRBV6-3; D unclear. Germline values: CDR1 MNHEY, CDR2 SVGEGT. V gave up 6 bases and J gave up 2 bases, with 23 bases separating them. This CDR3 contains 17 residues. CDR3 sequence reads: CASREFLLRDSAYEQYF. The CDR3 DNA is TGTGCCAGCAGAGAGTTTCTACTTAGAGATAGTGCCTACGAGCAGTACTTC.

The sample holds a few counts of this clonotype. The rearrangement uses TRBV27 and TRBJ2-2, with 7 bases lining up with TRBD1. Trimming took 2 bases from V and 0 from J; bases not matched to a gene: 3. The CDR3 runs 16 residues. The germline V gene has CDR1 MNHEY and CDR2 SMNVEV (reference sequence). The chain's CDR3 is CASSLIGGPNTGELFF. CDR3 coding DNA: TGTGCCAGCAGTTTAATAGGGGGCCCGAACACCGGGGAGCTGTTTTTT.

The V and J genes are TRBV5-1 and TRBJ1-2; D unclear. Trimming removed 2 bases from V and 1 base from J, with 12 bases in between. Germline-derived CDR1 and CDR2 are SGHRS and YFSETQ. This CDR3 has 15 amino acids. The CDR3, as DNA: TGCGCCAGCAGCTTTTTGCCCGGAAATAACTATGGCTACACCTTC. This gives the protein CASSFLPGNNYGYTF. Using reference TRBV5-1 and TRBJ1-2 for the parts outside the CDR3, the full variable domain is KAGVTQTPRYLIKTRGQQVTLSCSPISGHRSVSWYQQTPGQGLQFLFEYFSETQRNKGNFPGRFSGRQFSNSRSEMNVSTLELGDSALYLCASSFLPGNNYGYTFGSGTRLTVV.

The chain combines TRBV29-1 with TRBJ2-1, with TRBD1 identical over 7 bases. The CDR3 is 15 amino acids. Germline-derived CDR1 and CDR2 are SQVTM and ANQGSEA. Trimming took 7 bases from V and 3 from J; bases not matched to a gene: 12. The CDR3 loop reads CSASLRDSLYNEQFF. The CDR3 nucleotides are TGCAGCGCCTCCCTCCGGGACAGCCTCTACAATGAGCAGTTCTTC.

The chain combines TRBV20-1 with TRBJ1-1; TRBD1 agrees at 7 bases. This CDR3 is built from 15 residues. The V segment lost 0 bases and the J segment 1 base; nucleotides outside the gene matches: 5. The germline V gene has CDR1 DFQATT and CDR2 SNEGSKA (reference sequence). The CDR3 loop reads CSARDMRQGNTEAFF. CDR3 in DNA: TGCAGTGCTAGAGATATGAGACAGGGGAACACTGAAGCTTTCTTT.

The chain carries TRBV25-1 and TRBJ2-1; the match to TRBD1 covers 10 bases. V was clipped by 6 bases and J by 10 bases; unmatched bases: 12. Germline CDR1 is MGHDK and CDR2 is SYGVNS. The CDR3 runs 15 residues. This CDR3 reads CASRGMTGGYGEQFF. Here the CDR3 DNA reads TGTGCCAGCAGGGGAATGACAGGGGGCTATGGCGAGCAGTTCTTC.

This clonotype was detected only a few times. V is TRBV6-5 and J is TRBJ1-2; a possible D gene is TRBD1 (5 bases). V lost 4 bases, J lost 5 bases, and 14 bases lay in between. The germline gives CDR1 MNHEY, CDR2 SVGAGI. This CDR3 is 14 amino acids long. The chain's CDR3 is CASSSSTVKYGYTF. The CDR3 region has the DNA TGTGCCAGCAGTTCCTCGACAGTCAAATATGGCTACACCTTC.